A selection of T cell receptor beta chains follows, all from one sample in a study of human T cells and chemical hapten exposure. TCRdb re-derived calls from the RACE reads in MiXCR, one entry per CDR3 protein. This sample carries just under 65,000 distinct CDR3 sequences, 8% to 13% of them seen once, and the ten largest clones take about 2.3%. The specimen comprised whole blood, sampled in connection with sensitization to the hapten diphenylcyclopropenone (DPC). These receptors came from a woman younger than 45 with alopecia areata. Some clones in this sample may be carry-over from other donors' samples. CDR3s include the opening cysteine and the closing phenylalanine or tryptophan. The D gene is left open where the match is weak. The size field is filled for only some rows; it gives once, few, many or a size class.

>15|.|TRBJ2-1|.|TRBV20-1
TGCAGTGCTAGAGTCCGGGACCATGATTACAATGAGCAGTTCTTC
CSARVRDHDYNEQFF
>17|many|TRBJ2-7|TRBD2|TRBV6-1
TGTGCCAGCAGCCTTTACCTAGGGACTAGCGAGATTTACGAGCAGTACTTC
CASSLYLGTSEIYEQYF
>17|few|TRBJ2-1|.|TRBV12-2
TGTGCAAGTCGCCCCATTTCTAGCGGGAGCTCCTACAATGAGCAGTTCTTC
CASRPISSGSSYNEQFF
>14|many|TRBJ2-7|TRBD1|TRBV6-2/TRBV6-3
TGTGCCAGCAGTCGGACAGGGATCAGCTACGAGCAGTACTTC
CASSRTGISYEQYF
>15|many|TRBJ1-4|.|TRBV7-6
TGTGCCAGCAGCCCTAACCAGGGATCTAATGAAAAACTGTTTTTT
CASSPNQGSNEKLFF
>16|.|TRBJ2-3|.|TRBV21-1
TGTGCCAGCAGCAAGGCCGGGAAGCGGTGCACAGATACGCAGTATTTT
CASSKAGKRCTDTQYF
>14|few|TRBJ1-4|.|TRBV6-1
TGTGCCAGCAGGGTGACATCAACTAATGAAAAACTGTTTTTT
CASRVTSTNEKLFF
>20|.|TRBJ2-6|.|TRBV9
TGTGCCAGCAGCGTAGCTACGGGGGGACAGAGGTTCTCTGGGGCCAACGTCCTGACTTTC
CASSVATGGQRFSGANVLTF
>12|.|TRBJ1-1|.|TRBV20-1
TGCAGTGCTAGGACCTATGGCACTGAAGCTTTCTTT
CSARTYGTEAFF
>15|.|TRBJ1-6|TRBD1|TRBV7-3
TGTGCCAGCAGCGAGGGACAGGGCGGGAATTCACCCCTCCACTTT
CASSEGQGGNSPLHF
>16|many|TRBJ2-3|TRBD2|TRBV7-2
TGTGCCAGCAGCTCGAGGACTAGCGGGAGGGCAGATACGCAGTATTTT
CASSSRTSGRADTQYF
>17|.|TRBJ2-1|TRBD2|TRBV5-1
TGCGCCAGCAGCTCCACCCTAGCGGGCAGCTCCTACAATGAGCAGTTCTTC
CASSSTLAGSSYNEQFF
>14|few|TRBJ2-5|.|TRBV19
TGTGCCAGTAGCCAAACCTGGGGGGCGGAGACCCAGTACTTC
CASSQTWGAETQYF
>17|many|TRBJ1-5|.|TRBV7-9
TGTGCCAGCAGCTTAGGGCCTCCGGTTGATAGCAATCAGCCCCAGCATTTT
CASSLGPPVDSNQPQHF
>15|.|TRBJ2-2|TRBD1|TRBV20-1
TGCAGTGCTAGAGATCGTCGCAGGGGGACCGGGGAGCTGTTTTTT
CSARDRRRGTGELFF
>15|few|TRBJ2-2|TRBD1|TRBV28
TGTGCCAGCAGACACAGGGGGGCTAACACCGGGGAGCTGTTTTTT
CASRHRGANTGELFF
>14|.|TRBJ2-3|TRBD2|TRBV6-5
TGTGCCAGCAAGGAACCGGGGGGGCCAGATACGCAGTATTTT
CASKEPGGPDTQYF
>15|once|TRBJ2-3|.|TRBV5-1
TGCACCAGCAGCTTGGCCGGGACTGCCTCAGATACGCAGTATTTT
CTSSLAGTASDTQYF
>14|few|TRBJ2-1|.|TRBV7-6
TGTGCCAGCAGCCCTCCGGCTTGGGCTGGTGAGCAGTTCTTC
CASSPPAWAGEQFF
>14|many|TRBJ1-2|.|TRBV6-6
TGTGCCAGCAGTACTCAGGGGCAAGGGCATGGCTACACCTTC
CASSTQGQGHGYTF
>15|.|TRBJ2-7|TRBD1|TRBV20-1
TGCAGTGCTAGAGACCCCGGGACAGGGGAAGCAGGGCAGTACTTC
CSARDPGTGEAGQYF
>17|.|TRBJ2-6|.|TRBV12-3/TRBV12-4
TGTGCCAGCAGTCTCAATGAACGTCTCTCTGGGGCCAACGTCCTGACTTTC
CASSLNERLSGANVLTF